This TCR beta chain was captured in a study of beta chain features in type 1 diabetes. The germline V gene encodes CDR1 GTSNPN and CDR2 SVGIG (reference sequence). V lost 2 bases to trimming and J lost 3 bases; unmatched junction nucleotides: 3. The CDR3 loop spans 13 amino acids. This clone was detected ten times or more. Its antigen is as yet unknown. The study, taken as a whole, reports: Moderate but significant shortening of TCRB CDR3s was recorded in all four CD4+ subsets from Type 1 diabetes patients.

Expressed TCRB transcripts were sequenced, since all the RNA that had been isolated was reverse transcribed. Produced via immunoSEQ multiplex PCR; TCRdb's table is partial and in-frame only. The repertoire consists of roughly 310,000 clones, with approximately 11% occurring once and the leading ten covering just over 0.015%. The sequence was collected from a woman in her twenties or thirties in good health. The chain combines TRBV30 with TRBJ2-5; 7 bases fit TRBD2. Sequencing was done on a sample of naive CD4+ T cells from blood. CDR3 bases: TGTGCCTGGAGTAGCGGGGTCAAAGAGACCCAGTACTTC. Translating it yields CAWSSGVKETQYF.